This T cell receptor beta chain derives from a study of OX40 agonist ivuxolimab in advanced cancers. Broadly, across the study: Ivuxolimab, which targeted the costimulatory receptor OX40 (CD134), was an agonistic, fully human IgG2 monoclonal antibody. Intravenous ivuxolimab was administered to patients every 2 weeks at six dose levels: 0.01, 0.1, 0.3, 1.5, 3 and 10 mg/kg. Among the roughly 52 dose-escalation patients, some 20 had hepatocellular carcinoma, 15 or so melanoma, 9 renal cell carcinoma and 9 head and neck cancer. The dose-escalation cohort was roughly 80% male with a mean age of roughly 60 years, ranging from roughly 23 to 79. Patients were allowed to have had prior anti-PD-1, anti-PD-L1 or anti-CTLA-4 therapy, and 40% of the dose-escalation patients had previously received checkpoint inhibitors. Partial responses occurred in three dose-escalation patients, of whom one had hepatocellular carcinoma and two had cutaneous melanoma. The point of sequencing TCRbeta in the periphery was to test whether ivuxolimab changed TCR sequence diversity and drove clonal T-cell expansion. The paper reports the monotherapy dose-escalation portion (N of about 50 patients) of the phase I ivuxolimab trial. The investigation overall reported the following: After ivuxolimab, expanded clones were on average more numerous among CD8+ T cells than among CD4+ T cells. Partial responders in the 0.1-3.0 mg/kg groups had among the lowest normalized peripheral clonal expansion, especially among CD8+ T cells. Which antigens the clonally expanded peripheral T cells were specific for was not determined. Low levels of normalized T-cell clonal expansion were also seen in some nonresponding patients. At doses of 0.1 to 3.0 mg/kg, clonal expansion of both CD4+ and CD8+ blood T cells was observed from baseline to week 6.

The trial excluded patients who had a history of autoimmune disease or who were on systemic immunosuppression. In every dose cohort, peripheral blood was drawn for TCR sequencing at baseline, cycle 4 day 1, and cycle 7 day 1. The samples were drawn from a first-in-human, open-label, multicenter phase I dose-escalation trial of ivuxolimab. Adults with locally advanced or metastatic melanoma, renal cell, hepatocellular, or head and neck squamous cell carcinoma were enrolled in the trial. Before TCR sequencing, CD4+ T cells and CD8+ T cells were sorted from peripheral blood as separate populations. Points on this clone: Its antigen is currently not known. No base qualities exist here, and no much larger clone lies one base off it.

Genomic DNA was isolated from the sorted cells so that the TCRbeta CDR3 region could be sequenced. The immunoSEQ Assay was used to sequence the TCRbeta CDR3 regions. What TCRdb holds here is the immuneACCESS table cut down to in-frame rearrangements. Part of the clones is not present; checked against another copy, under half of the missing clones reflect an unresolved V gene, and the others are unexplained. This sample lists 65,000 to 95,000 clones; roughly 88% were detected once. The leading ten clones occupy 0.75% to 0.9% of the sample. This clonotype originated in an adult with an advanced solid tumor such as melanoma, head and neck, liver or kidney cancer. The sequences come from CD4+ or CD8+ T cells sorted from blood, collected in a trial of the OX40 agonist ivuxolimab.

The nucleotide sequence is given as TGTGCCAGCAGCGAGGCAGGGGGCTACTATGGCTACACCTTC. Its protein is CASSEAGGYYGYTF. This receptor chain uses TRBV7-2 and TRBJ1-2; TRBD1 matches 8 bases in the middle. Looking up the germline V gene yields CDR1 SGHTA and CDR2 FQGNSA. After removal of 5 bases from V and 3 bases from J, the junction retains 5 bases not matched to a gene. From the cysteine up to the phenylalanine, the CDR3 has a length of 14 residues. The DNA shown is the 42-base CDR3, in frame from base 1.